This entry lists 18 T cell receptor beta chains sequenced from one sample in a study of regulatory T cells in long-lasting Graves disease. In building TCR beta libraries, iRepertoire HTBI primers were used together with Arm-PCR of CDR3 regions. TCRdb itself ran the multiplex PCR reads through MiXCR, one entry per CDR3 protein. This table holds about 520,000 distinct CDR3 sequences, more than 10% found once. Specified time point: newly diagnosed GD, antithyroid drugs for less than 3 months. TCR sequences were obtained from RNA taken from PBMCs. The data also belong to a second study, concerning T cells in Graves' hyperthyroidism and ophthalmopathy.

This sample comprised peripheral blood mononuclear cells (PBMCs), obtained at new diagnosis, from a patient treated with antithyroid drugs. The receptors here all came from a woman in her twenties or thirties with Graves disease.

This CDR3 is CASSPGLAGSEQYF. The DNA for the CDR3 is TGTGCCAGCAGCCCAGGGCTAGCGGGAAGCGAGCAGTACTTC. The chain couples TRBV9 to TRBJ2-7, with TRBD2 identical over 9 bases. The germline CDR1 and CDR2 sequences are SGDLS and YYNGEE. The CDR3 totals 14 residues. The J segment lost 6 bases and the V segment lost 4 bases, leaving 8 bases of the junction unmatched.

This clonotype appeared many times. The CDR3 is CASSSSISGDGDTEAFF. CDR3 coding DNA: TGTGCCAGCAGTAGTAGTATATCAGGGGACGGCGACACTGAAGCTTTCTTT. This sequence joins TRBV12-3 or TRBV12-4 and TRBJ1-1, with D possibly TRBD1 on 6 matching bases. This CDR3 comprises 17 residues. Deletions cut 5 bases from V and 3 bases from J, with 22 bases between.

This clonotype was recorded at least ten times. V is TRBV7-2 and J is TRBJ2-1; D is undetermined. The length of the CDR3 is 14 residues. Germline V lookup: CDR1 SGHTA, CDR2 FQGNSA. V was trimmed by 5 bases and J by 9 bases, leaving 17 bases between them. In DNA, the CDR3 is TGTGCCAGCAGCCCGTTTCATTCGGCGGCTGAGCAGTTCTTC. As protein: CASSPFHSAAEQFF.

The V and J genes are TRBV4-1 and TRBJ1-5; D may be TRBD1 (5 bases). CDR3 length: 18 residues. Per the germline V gene, CDR1 is MGHRA and CDR2 is YSYEKL. Deletions cut 0 bases from V and 1 base from J, with 16 bases between. CDR3 sequence (DNA): TGCGCCAGCAGCCAAGACAGGGAGAGGATATCAAGCAATCAGCCCCAGCATTTT. Translated: CASSQDRERISSNQPQHF.

The CDR3, as DNA: TGTGCCACCGTGGACCTCACAGATACGCAGTATTTT. Translating it yields CATVDLTDTQYF. The chain has TRBV24-1 and TRBJ2-3; D is unresolved. The V and J ends lost 9 bases and 2 bases respectively, with 8 bases between them. Germline-derived CDR1 and CDR2 are KGHDR and SFDVKD. The length of the CDR3 is 12 residues.

This clonotype was observed a few times. The rearrangement joins TRBV6-5 to TRBJ1-6; D not certain. In germline, CDR1 is MNHEY, CDR2 SVGAGI. The CDR3 runs 15 residues. Trimming left V 0 bases short and J 8 bases short, with 11 bases between. The CDR3 spells CASSYSNQDHSPLHF. The CDR3 region has the DNA TGTGCCAGCAGTTACTCGAACCAGGACCATTCACCCCTCCACTTT.

This clonotype was picked up many times. The chain combines TRBV28 with TRBJ2-6, with D unresolved. The germline CDR1 and CDR2 sequences are MDHEN and SYDVKM. This CDR3 is 13 amino acids long. Trimming removed 10 bases at V and 3 bases at J, with 10 bases between. CDR3 amino acids: CATLRSGANVLTF. As DNA, the CDR3 is TGTGCCACCCTTCGTAGTGGGGCCAACGTCCTGACTTTC.

This clonotype was recorded at least ten times. The chain uses TRBV11-2 and TRBJ2-1; 10 bases are a match to TRBD2. The CDR3 has 17 amino acids. The V gene's germline CDR1 is SGHAT and CDR2 FQNNGV. J gave up 2 bases and V 3 bases, and 7 bases lay outside the gene matches. The CDR3 spells CASSFSFTSGAYNEQFF. For the CDR3, the DNA is TGTGCCAGCAGCTTCTCATTTACTAGCGGGGCCTACAATGAGCAGTTCTTC.

This clonotype was seen many times. The chain carries TRBV2 and TRBJ2-3; D not resolved. V was pared by 6 bases and J by 10 bases, with 20 bases between. Germline CDR1 reads SNHLY; CDR2 reads FYNNEI. CDR3 length equals 14 residues. This CDR3 is CASSATPGASAQYF. Written as DNA, the CDR3 is TGTGCCAGCAGCGCAACCCCAGGTGCATCGGCGCAGTATTTT.

The sample holds many counts of this clonotype. The V call is TRBV12-3 or TRBV12-4, the J call TRBJ2-1; D remains ambiguous. CDR3 length equals 11 residues. V gave up 6 bases and J gave up 10 bases, with 10 bases separating them. CDR3 amino acids: CASRLRREQFF. The CDR3 region has the DNA TGTGCCAGCAGATTGCGCCGAGAGCAGTTCTTC.

This clonotype appeared many times. The chain is built from TRBV28 and TRBJ2-7; no reliable D call. The CDR3 loop spans 12 amino acids. Germline V CDR1 and CDR2: MDHEN, SYDVKM. Between the trimmed V and J ends, which lost 7 bases and 0 bases, there was a span of 7 bases. For the CDR3, the DNA is TGTGCCAGCACAGGTTACTCCTACGAGCAGTACTTC. This gives the protein CASTGYSYEQYF. The full variable domain, its missing parts supplied by reference TRBV28 and TRBJ2-7, is DVKVTQSSRYLVKRTGEKVFLECVQDMDHENMFWYRQDPGLGLRLIYFSYDVKMKEKGDIPEGYSVSREKKERFSLILESASTNQTSMYLCASTGYSYEQYFGPGTRLTVT.

The CDR3 loop reads CASSVNWYQETQYF. CDR3 coding DNA: TGCGCCAGCAGCGTGAACTGGTACCAAGAGACCCAGTACTTC. J is TRBJ2-5 and V is TRBV5-1, with D hard to call. There are 14 residues in the CDR3. The ends were cut back, 4 bases at V and 0 bases at J, with 10 bases in the middle. CDR1 SGHRS and CDR2 YFSETQ come from the germline V gene.

This clonotype was counted many times. The chain is built from TRBV6-5 and TRBJ1-5; D not resolved. The length of the CDR3 is 14 residues. V lost 2 bases and J 3 bases, leaving 8 bases between the germline ends. Germline CDR1 and CDR2: MNHEY and SVGAGI. The CDR3 DNA follows: TGTGCCAGCAGTTACCCTGGGCTCAATCAGCCCCAGCATTTT. This codes for CASSYPGLNQPQHF.

This clonotype was seen many times. This chain connects TRBV7-2 to TRBJ2-1; D is unresolved. Trimming stripped 5 bases from V and 0 bases from J, with 14 bases between. This CDR3 has 16 residues. Germline V gene lookup returns CDR1 SGHTA and CDR2 FQGNSA. Written as DNA, the CDR3 is TGTGCCAGCAGCCAAAATTCAGGTAACTCCTACAATGAGCAGTTCTTC. Protein product: CASSQNSGNSYNEQFF.

This clonotype was seen repeatedly, ten times or more. The chain uses TRBV2 and TRBJ1-3; TRBD1 might be the D (6 bases). Germline values: CDR1 SNHLY, CDR2 FYNNEI. The length of the CDR3 is 12 residues. Trimming removed 8 bases from V and 4 bases from J, with 9 bases in between. CDR3 sequence reads: CASGTYGNTIYF. Here the CDR3 DNA reads TGTGCCAGCGGGACATACGGAAACACCATATATTTT.

This clonotype was seen a few times. This sequence joins TRBV9 and TRBJ2-1; 10 positions match TRBD2. Germline loops: CDR1 SGDLS, CDR2 YYNGEE. The length of the CDR3 is 16 residues. J was trimmed by 10 bases and V by 3 bases; bases with no gene match: 13. CDR3 protein: CASSEYASGSTREQFF. CDR3 nucleotides: TGTGCCAGCAGCGAATATGCTAGCGGGAGCACACGGGAGCAGTTCTTC.

This clonotype was counted ten times or more. The chain uses TRBV11-2 and TRBJ2-7; 9 bases align to TRBD1. The germline gives CDR1 SGHAT, CDR2 FQNNGV. V shed 5 bases and J 3 bases; nucleotides not matched to a gene: 5. The CDR3 runs 14 residues. CDR3 coding DNA: TGTGCCAGCAGCAATAACAGGGGGCACTACGAGCAGTACTTC. This translates into CASSNNRGHYEQYF. Full variable domain (outside the CDR3, taken from reference TRBV11-2 and TRBJ2-7): EAGVAQSPRYKIIEKRQSVAFWCNPISGHATLYWYQQILGQGPKLLIQFQNNGVVDDSQLPKDRFSAERLKGVDSTLKIQPAKLEDSAVYLCASSNNRGHYEQYFGPGTRLTVT.

At least ten counts were recorded for this clonotype. J is TRBJ2-7 and V is TRBV20-1, with TRBD2 as a possible D gene (5 bases). The CDR3 extends over 14 amino acids. Germline CDR1 and CDR2: DFQATT and SNEGSKA (reference sequence). Trimming removed 1 base at V and 4 bases at J, with 14 bases between. CDR3 in amino acids: CSARAPGTEYEQYF. The CDR3 nucleotides are TGCAGTGCTAGAGCCCCGGGAACGGAGTACGAGCAGTACTTC.